These 9 T cell receptor beta chains were all obtained from the same sample, sequenced in a study of memory CD4+ T cells and cytomegalovirus serostatus. Profiling relied on immunoSEQ multiplex PCR, and the TCRdb table lists in-frame clones only, not all of them. Of tens of thousands of clones detected, approximately 80% appear once; the ten largest clones hold 0.88%. The sort gate was single viable CD3+CD4+CD8-CD45RO+ cells for memory CD4+ T cells. The sample taken for sequencing was memory CD4+ T cells from blood. The receptors were sampled from an adult in good health and CMV-seronegative.

For the CDR3, the DNA is TGTGCCAGCAGCACAGGGGCTGGGGAGGAGACCCAGTACTTC. Its translation: CASSTGAGEETQYF. The gene calls are TRBV7-9 and TRBJ2-5; 7 bases line up with TRBD1. CDR3 length: 14 amino acids. V shed 5 bases and J 5 bases; nucleotides not matched to a gene: 8. Germline V gene sequence: CDR1 SEHNR, CDR2 FQNEAQ (reference sequence).

The chain carries TRBV7-2 and TRBJ2-3; no firm D call. Trimming took off 4 bases at V and 5 bases at J, with 10 bases between the two ends. This CDR3 contains 13 residues. CDR1 is SGHTA and CDR2 is FQGNSA in the germline V gene. Here the CDR3 DNA reads TGTGCCAGCAGCTCTAACTACAGAGATACGCAGTATTTT. Protein product: CASSSNYRDTQYF.

The gene calls are TRBV10-3 and TRBJ2-7, with D unresolved. V was pared by 8 bases and J by 3 bases, with 5 bases between. CDR3 length equals 10 residues. Germline loops: CDR1 ENHRY, CDR2 SYGVKD. The CDR3 sequence: CAIGNYEQYF. CDR3 nucleotides: TGTGCCATCGGAAACTACGAGCAGTACTTC.

The chain uses TRBV7-9 and TRBJ1-5; D remains unclear. The CDR3 runs 15 residues. The V and J ends lost 5 bases and 5 bases respectively, with 16 bases between them. CDR1 and CDR2 (germline): SEHNR, FQNEAQ (reference sequence). CDR3 bases: TGTGCCAGCAGCCCCATGGGCGGAGGGTATCAGCCCCAGCATTTT. Translating gives CASSPMGGGYQPQHF.

The chain carries TRBV5-1 and TRBJ1-1, with D hard to call. CDR3 length equals 14 residues. V lost 1 base and J lost 1, with 8 bases in between. From germline, CDR1 is SGHRS and CDR2 YFSETQ. This chain's CDR3 is CASSLSPANTEAFF. CDR3 coding DNA: TGCGCCAGCAGCTTGAGTCCAGCGAACACTGAAGCTTTCTTT.

The V call is TRBV18, the J call TRBJ2-7, with D maybe TRBD2 (6 bases). Germline V gene lookup returns CDR1 KGHSH and CDR2 LQKENI. The CDR3 has 12 residues. Trimming removed 2 bases at V and 5 bases at J, with 7 bases between. Here the CDR3 reads CASSPSGDEQYF. The CDR3 DNA reads TGTGCCAGCTCACCATCGGGGGACGAGCAGTACTTC. The variable domain in full, completed from reference TRBV18 and TRBJ2-7, reads NAGVMQNPRHLVRRRGQEARLRCSPMKGHSHVYWYRQLPEEGLKFMVYLQKENIIDESGMPKERFSAEFPKEGPSILRIQQVVRGDSAAYFCASSPSGDEQYFGPGTRLTVT.

The chain joins TRBV30 to TRBJ1-6; possibly TRBD1 for D (6 bases). The ends were cut back, 3 bases at V and 6 bases at J, with 15 bases in the middle. Per the germline V gene, CDR1 is GTSNPN and CDR2 is SVGIG (reference sequence). The CDR3 length is 15 residues. CDR3 sequence: CAWSPRGTLNSPLHF. CDR3 nucleotide sequence: TGTGCCTGGAGCCCCCGGGGGACACTTAATTCACCCCTCCACTTT.

The rearrangement uses TRBV7-2 and TRBJ2-5; 10 nucleotides align to TRBD2. This CDR3 contains 16 residues. Looked up from germline, CDR1 is SGHTA and CDR2 is FQGNSA. Trimming removed 4 bases from V and 4 bases from J; junction bases left unmatched: 9. CDR3 loop: CASSSARLAGVETQYF. The DNA of the CDR3 is TGTGCCAGCAGCTCCGCCAGGCTAGCGGGAGTAGAGACCCAGTACTTC.

Only a few counts were recorded for this clone. The rearrangement joins TRBV5-6 to TRBJ1-2; D might be TRBD1 (6 bases). Trimming removed 3 bases from V and 4 bases from J, with 7 bases in between. Germline lookup yields CDR1 SGHDT and CDR2 YYEEEE. CDR3 length equals 12 residues. In nucleotides, the CDR3 is TGTGCCAGCAGCTCGACAGGCTATGGCTACACCTTC. Translating gives CASSSTGYGYTF.